What follows are 8 T cell receptor beta chains derived from one specimen sequenced in a study of T cell responses to AZD1222 COVID-19 vaccine. Here immunoSEQ multiplex PCR was the method, and the copy in TCRdb shows in-frame clones only, minus some. The sample contains tens of thousands of clones, around 84% of which appear only once. The input for sequencing was peripheral blood, taken on day 0 of AZD1222 vaccination. These receptors were collected from an adult in good health.

The J gene is TRBJ1-5, the V gene TRBV28; TRBD1 matches at 8 bases. The length of the CDR3 is 14 residues. V lost 3 bases, J lost 7 bases, and 5 bases stayed unmatched. CDR1 is MDHEN, CDR2 SYDVKM, per germline. The CDR3 coding sequence is TGTGCCAGCAGTTTGATACAGGGGGGGCAGCCCCAGCATTTT. Translated: CASSLIQGGQPQHF.

V and J are TRBV5-1 and TRBJ1-3; D gene uncertain. The CDR3 length is 15 residues. Germline V gene lookup returns CDR1 SGHRS and CDR2 YFSETQ. V gave up 0 bases and J gave up 0 bases, with 7 bases separating them. The CDR3 DNA is TGCGCCAGCAGCTTGGCAAGTACCTCTGGAAACACCATATATTTT. Protein: CASSLASTSGNTIYF.

CDR3: CASSARDRENEQFF. Written as DNA, the CDR3 is TGTGCCAGTAGTGCCCGGGACAGGGAGAACGAGCAGTTCTTC. The chain carries TRBV19 and TRBJ2-1; 9 nucleotides line up with TRBD1. With V trimmed by 5 bases and J by 10 bases, 9 bases remained unmatched. CDR1 is LNHDA and CDR2 is SQIVND in the germline V gene (reference sequence). The CDR3 runs to 14 residues.

The chain recombines TRBV11-2 with TRBJ2-2; no firm D call. Trimming left V 6 bases short and J 3 bases short, with 11 bases between. The length of the CDR3 is 14 residues. Germline-derived CDR1 and CDR2 are SGHAT and FQNNGV. In DNA form, the CDR3 reads TGTGCCAGCAGTCGCCACCTCGACACCGGGGAGCTGTTTTTT. Its translation is CASSRHLDTGELFF. The full variable domain, rest sourced from reference TRBV11-2 and TRBJ2-2, is EAGVAQSPRYKIIEKRQSVAFWCNPISGHATLYWYQQILGQGPKLLIQFQNNGVVDDSQLPKDRFSAERLKGVDSTLKIQPAKLEDSAVYLCASSRHLDTGELFFGEGSRLTVL.

The chain combines TRBV28 with TRBJ1-1, with 7 bases lining up with TRBD1. This CDR3 comprises 11 residues. Germline assignment: CDR1 MDHEN and CDR2 SYDVKM. CDR3 protein: CATGQNTEAFF. For the CDR3, the DNA is TGTGCGACAGGGCAGAACACTGAAGCTTTCTTT.

This chain joins TRBV6-5 and TRBJ2-7; 9 bases match TRBD2. CDR1 is MNHEY, CDR2 SVGAGI, per germline. The CDR3 runs to 15 residues. V shed 7 bases and J 3 bases; nucleotides not matched to a gene: 10. CDR3 protein: CASTSVRLADYEQYF. CDR3 nucleotide sequence: TGTGCCAGCACCTCTGTGAGACTAGCGGACTACGAGCAGTACTTC.

The chain joins TRBV30 to TRBJ1-4, with a weak D call TRBD1 (5 bases). The CDR3 contains 13 residues. V was clipped by 0 bases and J by 7 bases, with 9 bases between them. Germline values: CDR1 GTSNPN, CDR2 SVGIG (reference sequence). This chain's CDR3 is CAWSVDSSEKLFF. Written as DNA, the CDR3 is TGTGCCTGGAGTGTCGACAGTTCTGAAAAACTGTTTTTT.

This clone was detected only once. V usage is TRBV7-3 and J usage is TRBJ2-3; TRBD2 aligns across 10 bases. This CDR3 contains 16 residues. Trimming at V came to 4 bases and at J to 0 bases, leaving 4 bases not matched to a gene. Germline CDR1 SGHTA, CDR2 FQGTGA. The CDR3 bases are TGTGCCAGCAGCTCACTAGCGGGATCTAGCACAGATACGCAGTATTTT. As protein: CASSSLAGSSTDTQYF.